One sample yielded the 21 T cell receptor beta chains listed below, sequenced in a study of early T cells in non-severe SARS-CoV-2 infection. Each CDR3 protein gets one entry after TCRdb re-called the 5' RACE reads with MiXCR. The table shows roughly 83,000 distinct CDR3 sequences, with approximately 12% occurring only once. The starting material was whole blood, obtained at baseline. These receptors all stem from an adult who was a healthcare worker with PCR-confirmed SARS-CoV-2 infection or an uninfected control (not recorded which).

Ten or more counts support this clonotype. The chain recombines TRBV29-1 with TRBJ2-7; D is perhaps TRBD2 (5 bases). Germline V gene sequence: CDR1 SQVTM, CDR2 ANQGSEA. Between the trimmed V and J ends, which lost 4 bases and 2 bases, there was a span of 15 bases. The CDR3 consists of 14 residues. This CDR3 reads CSVAEKGVAYEQYF. Written as DNA, the CDR3 is TGCAGCGTTGCCGAAAAGGGAGTGGCCTACGAGCAGTACTTC.

This clonotype has a handful of counts. Sequence at one end of the junction differs from germline and may be a read error. This chain joins TRBV6-1 and TRBJ2-5, with 8 bases identical to TRBD1. The germline V gene has CDR1 MNHNS and CDR2 SASEGT. This CDR3 contains 15 residues. DNA of the CDR3: TGTGTCAGCACCCACCTTTTACAGGGGGGCGAGACCCAGTACTTC. It specifies CVSTHLLQGGETQYF.

There are a few counts of this clonotype. The chain employs TRBV19 and TRBJ1-1; TRBD1 is a possible D gene (5 bases). Between the trimmed V and J ends, which lost 3 bases and 2 bases, there was a span of 13 bases. The germline gives CDR1 LNHDA, CDR2 SQIVND (reference sequence). This CDR3 has 15 amino acids. This CDR3 is CASSIRGFGNTEAFF. DNA for the CDR3: TGTGCCAGTAGTATTCGGGGCTTCGGTAACACTGAAGCTTTCTTT.

This chain uses TRBV6-5 with TRBJ2-5, with no clear D. This CDR3 region has 13 residues. Germline values: CDR1 MNHEY, CDR2 SVGAGI. Trimming left V 4 bases short and J 7 bases short, with 13 bases between. CDR3 loop: CASSSQNDLTQYF. In DNA form, the CDR3 reads TGTGCCAGCAGTTCACAAAACGACCTGACCCAGTACTTC.

This clonotype was seen many times. This chain uses TRBV6-1 with TRBJ2-1; TRBD2 might be the D (6 bases). Germline CDR1 reads MNHNS; CDR2 reads SASEGT. V was trimmed by 5 bases and J by 3 bases, leaving 23 bases between them. CDR3 size: 18 residues. Here the CDR3 reads CASSPQRSGDWYYNEQFF. The CDR3, as DNA: TGTGCCAGCAGTCCCCAGAGGTCGGGGGATTGGTACTACAATGAGCAGTTCTTC.

This clonotype was seen a handful of times. Written as DNA, the CDR3 is TGTGCCAGTAGTGGACAGGGGGGATCCTACAATGAGCAGTTCTTC. The encoded protein is CASSGQGGSYNEQFF. The chain combines TRBV19 with TRBJ2-1; 10 bases are a match to TRBD1. CDR3 length: 15 residues. V shed 5 bases and J 1 base; nucleotides not matched to a gene: 2. Germline V gene sequence: CDR1 LNHDA, CDR2 SQIVND (reference sequence).

This clonotype was observed a handful of times. This chain links TRBV20-1 with TRBJ2-7, with TRBD2 matching 8 bases. The CDR3 contains 12 residues. The germline CDR1 and CDR2 sequences are DFQATT and SNEGSKA (reference sequence). The junction had 5 bases not matched to a gene; V was cut back by 8 bases and J by 2 bases. The CDR3 protein is CSCLAGTYEQYF. DNA for the CDR3: TGCAGTTGCCTAGCGGGTACCTACGAGCAGTACTTC.

This clonotype was detected a few times. The chain carries TRBV6-1 and TRBJ1-1; possibly TRBD1 for D (5 bases). Germline lookup yields CDR1 MNHNS and CDR2 SASEGT. The CDR3 totals 13 residues. Trimming took 4 bases from V and 7 from J, leaving 13 bases between them. The CDR3 protein is CASSGTHGIEAFF. In nucleotides, the CDR3 is TGTGCCAGCAGTGGGACACATGGTATTGAAGCTTTCTTT.

The V and J genes are TRBV6-5 and TRBJ1-1; 8 bases line up with TRBD1. Germline V lookup: CDR1 MNHEY, CDR2 SVGAGI. The CDR3 runs 13 residues. Trimming at V came to 8 bases and at J to 4 bases, leaving 6 bases not matched to a gene. Here the CDR3 DNA reads TGTGCCAGCCAGACAGGGGAGGGCACTGAAGCTTTCTTT. This translates into CASQTGEGTEAFF.

The V gene is TRBV29-1, the J gene TRBJ2-5; 8 bases map to TRBD1. Germline CDR1 is SQVTM and CDR2 is ANQGSEA. The CDR3 has 12 residues. Trimming took 4 bases from V and 5 from J; bases not matched to a gene: 3. CDR3: CSVGTGTETQYF. CDR3 DNA sequence: TGCAGCGTTGGGACAGGGACGGAGACCCAGTACTTC. The variable domain in full, completed from reference TRBV29-1 and TRBJ2-5, reads SAVISQKPSRDICQRGTSLTIQCQVDSQVTMMFWYRQQPGQSLTLIATANQGSEATYESGFVIDKFPISRPNLTFSTLTVSNMSPEDSSIYLCSVGTGTETQYFGPGTRLLVL.

The V call is TRBV25-1, the J call TRBJ2-5; D not resolved. Germline V lookup: CDR1 MGHDK, CDR2 SYGVNS. The germline V and J ends were trimmed by 4 bases and 5 bases, with 5 bases remaining between them. This CDR3 region has 11 residues. The CDR3 loop reads CASSVEETQYF. DNA for the CDR3: TGTGCCAGCAGTGTAGAGGAGACCCAGTACTTC.

As DNA, the CDR3 is TGTGCCAGCAGCCAAGTATCTGGAGGGCGGAGCTACACCTTC. Translated: CASSQVSGGRSYTF. The V gene is TRBV14, the J gene TRBJ1-2, with D unresolved. V gave up 1 base and J gave up 9 bases, with 15 bases separating them. The CDR3 runs to 14 residues. In germline, CDR1 is SGHDN, CDR2 FVKESK.

This clonotype was counted ten times or more. The chain joins TRBV6-5 to TRBJ2-5, with a tentative D call TRBD2 (5 bases). This CDR3 is built from 14 residues. Germline loops: CDR1 MNHEY, CDR2 SVGAGI. V gave up 5 bases and J gave up 1 base, with 11 bases separating them. The CDR3, as DNA: TGTGCCAGCAGTGCCACTAGTCGCCAAGAGACCCAGTACTTC. Its protein product is CASSATSRQETQYF.

This chain uses TRBV6-6 with TRBJ2-7; 8 bases fit TRBD2. Germline assignment: CDR1 MNHNY and CDR2 SVGAGI (reference sequence). The CDR3 sequence is 19 residues long. The V segment lost 7 bases and the J segment 2 bases; nucleotides outside the gene matches: 22. CDR3 sequence: CASTALATLPQRGTYEQYF. The CDR3 DNA reads TGTGCCAGCACCGCACTGGCGACACTGCCCCAGCGGGGGACCTACGAGCAGTACTTC.

This clonotype was counted ten times or more. The J gene is TRBJ2-7, the V gene TRBV29-1; maybe TRBD1 (6 bases). The V gene's germline CDR1 is SQVTM and CDR2 ANQGSEA. V was shortened by 6 bases and J by 0 bases, with 12 bases between the two germline ends. This CDR3 has 13 amino acids. CDR3: CSVPRDNSYEQYF. CDR3 bases: TGCAGCGTCCCCCGGGACAACTCCTACGAGCAGTACTTC.

There are a few counts of this clonotype. This chain joins TRBV12-3 or TRBV12-4 and TRBJ2-3; D is ambiguous. The CDR3 totals 13 residues. Trimming took 6 bases from V and 6 from J, leaving 13 bases between them. For the CDR3, the DNA is TGTGCCAGCAGCCAAATGCGATCGGATACGCAGTATTTT. Its protein product is CASSQMRSDTQYF.

The J gene is TRBJ2-5, the V gene TRBV19; TRBD1 matches at 8 bases. The CDR3 length is 15 residues. V lost 5 bases to trimming and J lost 1 base; unmatched junction nucleotides: 6. Germline V gene lookup returns CDR1 LNHDA and CDR2 SQIVND (reference sequence). CDR3 DNA: TGTGCCAGTAGTCCCAGGACAGGGCTCCAAGAGACCCAGTACTTC. It translates to CASSPRTGLQETQYF. The full variable domain, in which reference TRBV19 and TRBJ2-5 provide the parts outside the CDR3, is DGGITQSPKYLFRKEGQNVTLSCEQNLNHDAMYWYRQDPGQGLRLIYYSQIVNDFQKGDIAEGYSVSREKKESFPLTVTSAQKNPTAFYLCASSPRTGLQETQYFGPGTRLLVL.

This clonotype was detected a few times. V usage is TRBV18 and J usage is TRBJ2-7; D unclear. Germline assignment: CDR1 KGHSH and CDR2 LQKENI. This CDR3 comprises 14 residues. Trimming took 0 bases from V and 1 from J, leaving 7 bases between them. The CDR3 spells CASSPPMGSYEQYF. In DNA form, the CDR3 reads TGTGCCAGCTCACCACCGATGGGGTCCTACGAGCAGTACTTC.

This clonotype was recorded a few times. The chain carries TRBV7-9 and TRBJ2-5, with 10 bases identical to TRBD1. CDR3 size: 15 residues. Germline V gene sequence: CDR1 SEHNR, CDR2 FQNEAQ (reference sequence). With V trimmed by 5 bases and J by 4 bases, 7 bases remained unmatched. The CDR3 DNA follows: TGTGCCAGCAGCCTACCGGGACAGGGGTTAGAGACCCAGTACTTC. Translated, it gives CASSLPGQGLETQYF.

This clonotype was seen a few times. The genes are TRBV7-9 and TRBJ2-7; D is possibly TRBD2 (6 bases). Trimming removed 2 bases from V and 2 bases from J, with 19 bases in between. This CDR3 comprises 17 residues. Germline V lookup: CDR1 SEHNR, CDR2 FQNEAQ (reference sequence). The CDR3 DNA is TGTGCCAGCAGCTTACCTCCCCGGGCTAGCGAGACCTACGAGCAGTACTTC. It specifies CASSLPPRASETYEQYF.

This clonotype occurred a few times. The rearrangement links TRBV4-1 to TRBJ2-3, with TRBD2 matching 9 bases. This CDR3 has 17 residues. V gave up 4 bases and J gave up 2 bases; unmatched junction bases: 10. CDR1 and CDR2 from the germline V gene are MGHRA and YSYEKL. CDR3 nucleotides: TGCGCCAGCAGCCTCACGGGGCTAGCGGGATTCACAGATACGCAGTATTTT. Amino acids: CASSLTGLAGFTDTQYF.